A selection of T cell receptor beta chains follows, all from one sample in a study of blood T cell repertoires in COVID-19. The repertoire was sequenced with immunoSEQ multiplex PCR; TCRdb's copy has only in-frame clones and lacks some. The table lists about 130,000 clones, more than 80% of them singletons. Sequenced material: peripheral blood. Receptors originate from a human donor in a cohort sampled during active COVID-19. The conserved cysteine and the conserved F or W are not part of the CDR3 here. Fields, in order: V gene, CDR3 length, J gene, CDR3 protein.

TRBV7-2,13,TRBJ2-3,ASSSTAGATDTQY
TRBV13,11,TRBJ2-5,ASSHRDKETQY
TRBV5-4,12,TRBJ1-1,ASSLRLPNTEAF
TRBV30,12,TRBJ1-2,AWSVRFTEYGYT
TRBV18,13,TRBJ2-3,ASSPGLAGTDTQY
TRBV6-2/TRBV6-3,16,TRBJ1-2,ASSLKEETGRANYGYT
TRBV3-1/TRBV3-2,12,TRBJ1-5,ASSLDRGGQPQH
TRBV5-4,13,TRBJ2-1,ASSVPPGLAHEQF
TRBV4-3,11,TRBJ1-5,ASSPTGFQPQH
TRBV19,12,TRBJ2-1,ASSLGSSYNEQF
TRBV19,10,TRBJ1-1,ATRDRNTEAF
TRBV30,14,TRBJ1-3,AWSPPDRRFGNTIY
TRBV19,15,TRBJ1-3,ASSIGQGFSSGNTIY
TRBV6-5,14,TRBJ2-5,ASSYSYRGKVETQY
TRBV7-9,12,TRBJ1-1,ASSPPAVNTEAF
TRBV27,12,TRBJ1-2,ASSLGGTGDGYT
TRBV30,12,TRBJ1-2,AWSNGITPYGYT
TRBV7-2,12,TRBJ1-1,ASSLMPGSTEAF
TRBV5-5,12,TRBJ1-1,ASSLWQRNTEAF
TRBV15,15,TRBJ1-4,ATSPLGGTGEGEKLF
TRBV2,13,TRBJ2-1,ASSATSSSYNEQF
TRBV19,14,TRBJ1-3,ASSTGTANSGNTIY
TRBV6-2/TRBV6-3,12,TRBJ1-2,ASSSRFAGSGYT
TRBV6-6,13,TRBJ1-5,ASSSGGVGGQPQH
TRBV6-5,13,TRBJ2-3,ASSYGGSQADTQY
TRBV9,13,TRBJ1-1,ASSTQTGGISEAF
TRBV6-5,13,TRBJ2-1,ASSRDYSPYNEQF
TRBV30,10,TRBJ1-2,AWSVSEYGYT
TRBV10-3,11,TRBJ1-1,AISDGASPEAF
TRBV20-1,9,TRBJ2-1,SARQYNEQF
TRBV5-4,14,TRBJ2-3,ASRPSPAGGPDTQY
TRBV11-3,14,TRBJ2-3,ASTQAGGPRSDTQY
TRBV24-1,14,TRBJ1-4,ATSESRGSGVEKLF
TRBV10-3,11,TRBJ2-7,AVSTGGGYEQY
TRBV5-1,12,TRBJ1-1,ASSLGTSNTEAF
TRBV7-7,11,TRBJ2-3,ASSTDSTDTQY
TRBV6-2/TRBV6-3,10,TRBJ2-4,ASSQQGNIQY
TRBV27,12,TRBJ2-3,ASSLGTGGSTQY
TRBV12-3/TRBV12-4,10,TRBJ1-2,ASSSGNYGYT
TRBV5-1,13,TRBJ2-2,ASSSQAAGAGELF
TRBV6-5,12,TRBJ1-6,ASRKGAGNSPLH
TRBV10-3,16,TRBJ2-2,AISESTGRSTSPRELF
TRBV6-1,17,TRBJ2-6,ASSETVGQRSSGANVLT
TRBV5-5,13,TRBJ1-5,ASSLGLTTDQPQH
TRBV27,13,TRBJ1-2,ASSLSFAVSGGYT